The following is a T cell receptor beta chain sequence with its context. The entry originates in a study of control samples from healthy donors and cancer patients. V was clipped by 4 bases and J by 1 base, with 11 bases between them. This CDR3 comprises 15 residues. Germline lookup yields CDR1 MNHNY and CDR2 SVGAGI (reference sequence). Profiling relied on immunoSEQ multiplex PCR, and the TCRdb table lists in-frame clones only, not all of them. The profile shows more than 65,000 clones, more than 80% of them singletons. The J gene is TRBJ1-5, the V gene TRBV6-6; maybe TRBD1 (5 bases). The receptor was isolated from a man aged 50 to 59 in good health. Sequencing input: blood. The CDR3 nucleotides are TGTGCCAGCAGTTTGGCTCGGGGGAGCAATCAGCCCCAGCATTTT. Translated: CASSLARGSNQPQHF.